This TCR beta chain was sequenced during a study of TIL therapy for anti-PD-1-resistant metastatic lung cancer. Study context: Tumor harvest preceded PD-1/PD-L1 blockade, followed by nivolumab treatment. A few tumors were EGFR-mutant and two were ALK-rearranged. Overall study findings and caveats: Treatment-naive, never-smoker and oncogene-addicted patients were overrepresented in this highly selected cohort.

Germline trimming cut 0 bases from V and 4 bases from J; bases unmatched to any gene: 6. Germline CDR1 SGHRS, CDR2 YFSETQ. The CDR3 has 16 residues. The immunoSEQ assay was v3. Each library reached around 1.9 million read pairs, or roughly 5-6 million at deep level. Libraries were prepared by immunoSEQ multiplex PCR; TCRdb keeps only in-frame clonotypes and omits some of them. The top ten clones hold roughly 7% of a sample with tens of thousands of clones, 60% to 85% of them seen once. Time point specified: pre-treatment sample, taken before nivolumab and TIL therapy. In the case of this clone: Its antigen is unidentified.

The sequences come from blood, collected at baseline. The chain recombines TRBV5-1 with TRBJ2-3, with 9 bases identical to TRBD2. This clonotype was sampled from a person between 30 and 80 years old with non-small cell lung cancer. The CDR3 DNA is TGCGCCAGCAGCTTGGTGTTAGCGGGAGTGGCAGATACGCAGTATTTT. Amino acids: CASSLVLAGVADTQYF.